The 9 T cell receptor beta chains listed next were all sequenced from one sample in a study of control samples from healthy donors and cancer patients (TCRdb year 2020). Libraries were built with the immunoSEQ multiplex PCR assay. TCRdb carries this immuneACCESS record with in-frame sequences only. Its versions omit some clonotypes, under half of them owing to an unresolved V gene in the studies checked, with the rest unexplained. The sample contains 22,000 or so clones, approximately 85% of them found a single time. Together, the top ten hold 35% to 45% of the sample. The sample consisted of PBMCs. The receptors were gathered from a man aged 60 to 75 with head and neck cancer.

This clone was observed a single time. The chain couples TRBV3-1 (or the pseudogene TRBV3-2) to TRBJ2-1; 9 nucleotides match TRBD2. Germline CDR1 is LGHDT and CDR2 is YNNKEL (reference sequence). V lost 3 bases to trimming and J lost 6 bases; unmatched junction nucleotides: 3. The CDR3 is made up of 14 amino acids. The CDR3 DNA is TGTGCCAGCAGCCAGGCGGGAGGGCCCAATGAGCAGTTCTTC. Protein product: CASSQAGGPNEQFF.

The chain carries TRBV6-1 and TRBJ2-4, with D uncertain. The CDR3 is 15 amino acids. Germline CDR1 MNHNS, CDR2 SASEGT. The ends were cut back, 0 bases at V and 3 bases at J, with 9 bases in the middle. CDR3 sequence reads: CASSEAPSVKNIQYF. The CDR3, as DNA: TGTGCCAGCAGTGAAGCGCCGTCGGTCAAAAACATTCAGTACTTC.

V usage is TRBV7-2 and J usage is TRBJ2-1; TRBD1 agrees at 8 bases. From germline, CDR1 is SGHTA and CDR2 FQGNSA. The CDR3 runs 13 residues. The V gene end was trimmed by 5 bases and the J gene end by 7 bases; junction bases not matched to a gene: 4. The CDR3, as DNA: TGTGCCAGCAGCCTCCGGGACAGGAATGAGCAGTTCTTC. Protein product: CASSLRDRNEQFF.

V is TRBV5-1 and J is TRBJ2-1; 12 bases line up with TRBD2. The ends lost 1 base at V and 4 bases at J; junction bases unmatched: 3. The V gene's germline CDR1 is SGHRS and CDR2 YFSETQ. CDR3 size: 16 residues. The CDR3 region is CASSLMGLAGYNEQFF. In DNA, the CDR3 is TGCGCCAGCAGCTTGATGGGACTAGCGGGTTACAATGAGCAGTTCTTC.

CDR3 loop: CASTPGPDGETQYF. DNA for the CDR3: TGTGCCAGTACCCCCGGGCCCGACGGAGAGACCCAGTACTTC. The rearrangement uses TRBV19 and TRBJ2-5; no clear D. The length of the CDR3 is 14 residues. Trimming stripped 7 bases from V and 4 bases from J, with 16 bases between. Germline V gene data show CDR1 as LNHDA and CDR2 as SQIVND (reference sequence). The variable domain in full, with the rest retrieved from reference TRBV19 and TRBJ2-5, is DGGITQSPKYLFRKEGQNVTLSCEQNLNHDAMYWYRQDPGQGLRLIYYSQIVNDFQKGDIAEGYSVSREKKESFPLTVTSAQKNPTAFYLCASTPGPDGETQYFGPGTRLLVL.

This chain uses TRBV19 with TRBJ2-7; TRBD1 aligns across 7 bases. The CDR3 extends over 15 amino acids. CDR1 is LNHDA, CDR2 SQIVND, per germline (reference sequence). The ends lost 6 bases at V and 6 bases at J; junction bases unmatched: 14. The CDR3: CASSGSGTVTGEQYF. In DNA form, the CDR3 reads TGTGCCAGTAGCGGATCCGGGACAGTCACCGGCGAGCAGTACTTC.

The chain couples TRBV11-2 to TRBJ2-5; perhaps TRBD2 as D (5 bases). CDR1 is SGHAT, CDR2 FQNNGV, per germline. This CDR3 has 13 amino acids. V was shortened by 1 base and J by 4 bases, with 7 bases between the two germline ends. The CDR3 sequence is CASSLGGIETQYF. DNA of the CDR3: TGTGCCAGCAGCTTAGGAGGGATAGAGACCCAGTACTTC.

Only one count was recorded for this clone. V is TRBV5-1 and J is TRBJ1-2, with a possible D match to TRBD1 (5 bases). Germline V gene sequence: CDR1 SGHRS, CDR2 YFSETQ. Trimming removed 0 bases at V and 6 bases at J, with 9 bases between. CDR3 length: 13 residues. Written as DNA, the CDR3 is TGCGCCAGCAGCTTGGCCAGGGAGGATGGCTACACCTTC. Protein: CASSLAREDGYTF.

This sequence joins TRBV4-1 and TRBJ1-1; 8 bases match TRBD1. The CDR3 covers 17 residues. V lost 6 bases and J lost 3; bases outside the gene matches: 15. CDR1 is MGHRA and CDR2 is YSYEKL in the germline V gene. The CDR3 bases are TGCGCCAGCAGTTTCCGCCAGGGGGCGCAGGTGGACACTGAAGCTTTCTTT. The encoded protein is CASSFRQGAQVDTEAFF.